The 32 T cell receptor beta chains reported below all come from one sample, sequenced in a study of T cells expressing NK-cell markers. For each CDR3 protein, TCRdb gives one entry from its re-call of the 5' RACE reads, without DNA. The sample includes about 160,000 distinct CDR3 sequences. Sequencing used blood T cells: a sorted CD56 or NKG2C T cell subset, CD4+ or CD8+ T cells, or bulk PBMC T cells (not recorded which). The receptors were sampled from a man aged 18-75 years in good health.

CDR3 in amino acids: CASSEARVPNTGELFF. This chain joins TRBV6-1 and TRBJ2-2. Germline V gene lookup returns CDR1 MNHNS and CDR2 SASEGT. The CDR3 consists of 16 residues.

The chain uses TRBV5-1 and TRBJ2-5; TCRdb indicates TRBD1, and absent DNA this call remains unverified. Per germline, CDR1 SGHRS and CDR2 YFSETQ. CDR3 length equals 16 residues. The CDR3 loop reads CASSFGTGVRQETQYF.

The chain is built from TRBV6-5 and TRBJ1-5; with no DNA, the TCRdb D assignment of TRBD1 cannot be verified. CDR1 MNHEY and CDR2 SVGAGI come from the germline V gene. The CDR3 has 18 residues. The CDR3 loop reads CASSYPENTGDSNQPQHF.

The genes are TRBV5-4 and TRBJ2-3. This CDR3 region has 15 residues. The germline gives CDR1 SGHNT, CDR2 YYREEE (reference sequence). CDR3 sequence reads: CASSLVWGSTDTQYF.

The chain uses TRBV10-3 and TRBJ2-1. Germline lookup yields CDR1 ENHRY and CDR2 SYGVKD. This CDR3 is 15 amino acids long. The CDR3 is CAISGSGGTYNEQFF.

This chain links TRBV5-5 with TRBJ2-1; the TCRdb call, TRBD2, lacks DNA for checking. The CDR3 has 16 residues. Germline lookup yields CDR1 SGHKS and CDR2 YYEKEE (reference sequence). CDR3 amino acids: CASRPLAGGLYNEQFF.

The chain employs TRBV3-1 and TRBJ2-6. The CDR3 is 16 residues long. Germline V gene sequence: CDR1 LGHDT, CDR2 YNNKEL (reference sequence). The CDR3 here is CASSLDSSSGANVLTF.

V is TRBV13 and J is TRBJ2-7; the D call from TCRdb, TRBD1, cannot be confirmed without DNA. CDR3 length: 14 amino acids. Germline values: CDR1 PRHDT, CDR2 FYEKMQ (reference sequence). CDR3 protein: CASSLARGAAEQYF. The full variable domain, with the rest looked up from reference TRBV13 and TRBJ2-7, is AAGVIQSPRHLIKEKRETATLKCYPIPRHDTVYWYQQGPGQDPQFLISFYEKMQSDKGSIPDRFSAQQFSDYHSELNMSSLELGDSALYFCASSLARGAAEQYFGPGTRLTVT.

V gene TRBV13 combines with J gene TRBJ1-2. This CDR3 has 14 amino acids. Per the germline V gene, CDR1 is PRHDT and CDR2 is FYEKMQ (reference sequence). CDR3 loop: CASSLWTAGYGYTF.

The chain couples TRBV15 to TRBJ2-7; TCRdb reports TRBD2, a call that lacks DNA to check it against. Looked up from germline, CDR1 is LNHNV and CDR2 is YYDKDF (reference sequence). CDR3 length: 16 residues. CDR3 in amino acids: CATSRQPSGGAYEQYF.

The V call is TRBV14, the J call TRBJ1-6; without DNA, the TCRdb call of TRBD1 cannot be checked. Germline values: CDR1 SGHDN, CDR2 FVKESK. The CDR3 spans 17 residues. CDR3 sequence: CASSQTSSREYNSPLHF.

The V and J genes are TRBV7-8 and TRBJ2-1; as DNA is missing, the TRBD2 call by TCRdb cannot be tested. Germline loops: CDR1 SGHVS, CDR2 FQNEAQ. The CDR3 extends over 16 amino acids. CDR3 amino acids: CASSFGGGAIDNEQFF.

This chain joins TRBV27 and TRBJ1-6; TCRdb returns TRBD1, unconfirmable since there is no DNA. The CDR3 length is 16 residues. Germline assignment: CDR1 MNHEY and CDR2 SMNVEV (reference sequence). The CDR3 spells CASSYISGAGYSPLHF.

The chain links TRBV3-1 to TRBJ2-3; TCRdb outputs TRBD2, but without DNA this stays unchecked. Germline CDR1 is LGHDT and CDR2 is YNNKEL (reference sequence). CDR3 length: 17 residues. The CDR3 spells CASSPPSGGGRADTQYF.

The chain combines TRBV12-3 or TRBV12-4 with TRBJ2-7. The CDR3 is 15 amino acids. The CDR3: CASSFTDRSSYEQYF.

This chain uses TRBV18 with TRBJ2-7; checking the TCRdb D call of TRBD1 is not possible without DNA. CDR3 length: 14 residues. In germline, CDR1 is KGHSH, CDR2 LQKENI. This CDR3 reads CASSFGGLSSEQYF.

This rearrangement joins TRBV12-3 or TRBV12-4 to TRBJ2-1; the TCRdb call, TRBD1, lacks DNA for checking. The CDR3 has 15 residues. This CDR3 reads CASSSRQGETNEQFF.

The chain employs TRBV4-2 and TRBJ1-4; TCRdb calls TRBD1, which cannot be checked without DNA. The CDR3 sequence is 17 residues long. In germline, CDR1 is LGHNA, CDR2 YNFKEQ. The CDR3: CASSQDWAGATNEKLFF.

The rearrangement uses TRBV29-1 and TRBJ2-3. Germline values: CDR1 SQVTM, CDR2 ANQGSEA. This CDR3 is 12 amino acids long. CDR3 in amino acids: CSVTWKPDTQYF.

The gene calls are TRBV27 and TRBJ1-6; TCRdb selects TRBD1, and the lack of DNA leaves this call unchecked. Germline CDR1 reads MNHEY; CDR2 reads SMNVEV (reference sequence). There are 14 residues in the CDR3. The CDR3: CASSSPGGNSPLHF.

The V gene is TRBV9, the J gene TRBJ2-7; TCRdb's D call of TRBD2 is untestable without DNA. The CDR3 totals 15 residues. Germline CDR1 is SGDLS and CDR2 is YYNGEE. The CDR3 loop reads CASSVGTSAAYEQYF.

The gene calls are TRBV4-2 and TRBJ1-4; absent DNA, TCRdb's TRBD1 call cannot be checked. Germline V gene lookup returns CDR1 LGHNA and CDR2 YNFKEQ. The CDR3 is 14 amino acids. The CDR3: CASSPGTGNEKLFF.

V and J are TRBV30 and TRBJ1-1. This CDR3 is 14 amino acids long. Germline CDR1 reads GTSNPN; CDR2 reads SVGIG (reference sequence). The CDR3 sequence: CAWSVGELLTEAFF.

This chain connects TRBV7-9 to TRBJ2-5. Germline CDR1 SEHNR, CDR2 FQNEAQ (reference sequence). The CDR3 runs 14 residues. CDR3 residues: CASSLALSQETQYF.

This rearrangement joins TRBV12-3 or TRBV12-4 to TRBJ1-5; TCRdb's D call of TRBD1 is untestable without DNA. This CDR3 has 17 amino acids. This CDR3 is CASSQDRGLPPNQPQHF.

The chain uses TRBV9 and TRBJ1-6. The CDR3 has 12 residues. Germline V gives CDR1 SGDLS, CDR2 YYNGEE. CDR3 sequence: CASSVDHSPLHF.

The chain links TRBV12-3 or TRBV12-4 to TRBJ2-1. This CDR3 comprises 15 residues. CDR3 amino acids: CASSLARVVDNEQFF.

The J gene is TRBJ2-7, the V gene TRBV6-5; the TRBD1 assignment by TCRdb is unverifiable without DNA. The CDR3 covers 16 residues. CDR1 is MNHEY and CDR2 is SVGAGI in the germline V gene. CDR3 amino acids: CASSGAMTGARYEQYF.

The chain joins TRBV2 to TRBJ1-1. Germline loops: CDR1 SNHLY, CDR2 FYNNEI. This CDR3 spans 13 amino acids. This CDR3 is CASLRFVNTEAFF.

The CDR3 protein is CASSDSGQGADTQYF. This chain uses TRBV6-4 with TRBJ2-3; TCRdb lists TRBD1, though no DNA is available to test this call. This CDR3 region has 15 residues. CDR1 and CDR2 (germline): MRHNA, SNTAGT.

This chain uses TRBV11-1 with TRBJ2-1; lacking DNA, the TRBD2 call made by TCRdb goes unchecked. Germline V CDR1 and CDR2: SGHAT, FQDESV (reference sequence). The length of the CDR3 is 19 residues. This CDR3 reads CASSDKVGLAGSSYNEQFF.

The V call is TRBV3-1, the J call TRBJ2-5; TCRdb indicates TRBD2, and absent DNA this call remains unverified. This CDR3 comprises 17 residues. Germline V gives CDR1 LGHDT, CDR2 YNNKEL (reference sequence). CDR3 amino acids: CASSTRTSGGWQETQYF.